This T cell receptor beta chain derives from a study of OX40 agonist ivuxolimab in advanced cancers. About the research overall: Patients were given ivuxolimab, an antibody that agonizes OX40 (CD134).

This CDR3 is 12 amino acids long. Trimming took 5 bases from V and 6 from J, leaving 11 bases between them. The germline V gene has CDR1 SGHRS and CDR2 YFSETQ. The repertoire was sequenced with immunoSEQ multiplex PCR; TCRdb's copy has only in-frame clones and lacks some. The sample yields approximately 58,000 clones, roughly 77% seen once. Baseline, cycle 4 day 1, and cycle 7 day 1 were the blood sampling points. The gene calls are TRBV5-1 and TRBJ1-2; no definite D call. The sequenced sample was CD4+ or CD8+ T cells sorted from blood, obtained in a trial of the OX40 agonist ivuxolimab. The TCR comes from an adult with an advanced solid tumor such as melanoma, head and neck, liver or kidney cancer. In nucleotides, the CDR3 is TGCGCCAGCAGGGCCGAGGCAGATGGCTACACCTTC. Its translation: CASRAEADGYTF.